This passage covers 26 T cell receptor beta chains from one sample sequenced in a study of blood T cell repertoires in COVID-19. Sequencing used immunoSEQ multiplex PCR; TCRdb keeps in-frame clones, though not all of them. The repertoire holds 150,000 to 200,000 clones, with nearly 85% as singletons. Sequencing used peripheral blood. These receptors originate from a young woman with acute or convalescent COVID-19.

In its sample, this clone was seen a few times. CDR3 region: CASRRDRGPAIQYF. CDR3 sequence (DNA): TGTGCCAGCAGACGGGACAGGGGCCCTGCCATTCAGTACTTC. This chain uses TRBV6-5 with TRBJ2-4, with TRBD1 matching 10 bases. Germline trimming cut 6 bases from V and 9 bases from J; bases unmatched to any gene: 8. This CDR3 has 14 amino acids. Germline CDR1 reads MNHEY; CDR2 reads SVGAGI.

The chain employs TRBV4-3 and TRBJ2-5; perhaps TRBD1 as D (5 bases). The CDR3 runs to 15 residues. V gave up 0 bases and J gave up 5 bases, with 13 bases separating them. The V gene's germline CDR1 is LGHNA and CDR2 YSLEER. The CDR3 coding sequence is TGCGCCAGCAGCCAAGAAGGTCGGTCAGGGGAGACCCAGTACTTC. It is translated as CASSQEGRSGETQYF.

The V gene is TRBV2, the J gene TRBJ1-2, with D possibly TRBD1 on 5 matching bases. V lost 2 bases and J 8 bases, leaving 12 bases between the germline ends. The CDR3 is 13 amino acids. CDR1 and CDR2 from the germline V gene are SNHLY and FYNNEI. The CDR3 spells CASSENRSRGYTF. The CDR3 coding sequence is TGTGCCAGCAGTGAAAACAGGTCACGGGGCTACACCTTC.

This chain uses TRBV7-8 with TRBJ1-5, with TRBD1 identical over 8 bases. Germline assignment: CDR1 SGHVS and CDR2 FQNEAQ. Losses at the gene ends were 1 base for V and 0 bases for J; bases not matched to a gene: 5. CDR3 length equals 17 residues. The CDR3 is CASSLGYGQGSNQPQHF. CDR3 bases: TGTGCCAGCAGCTTAGGGTATGGACAGGGTAGCAATCAGCCCCAGCATTTT.

The rearrangement links TRBV28 to TRBJ1-5; no definite D call. The germline V and J ends were trimmed by 11 bases and 2 bases, with 19 bases remaining between them. Germline V lookup: CDR1 MDHEN, CDR2 SYDVKM. This CDR3 has 15 residues. In DNA, the CDR3 is TGTGCCGAGGCAGCCTACGATGGAGGCAATCAGCCCCAGCATTTT. It is translated as CAEAAYDGGNQPQHF.

This rearrangement joins TRBV19 to TRBJ2-7, with 7 bases fitting TRBD1. The CDR3 is made up of 14 amino acids. V shed 5 bases and J 4 bases; nucleotides not matched to a gene: 8. CDR1 and CDR2 (germline): LNHDA, SQIVND (reference sequence). The CDR3 protein is CASSGQESNYEQYF. For the CDR3, the DNA is TGTGCCAGTAGTGGACAGGAATCCAATTACGAGCAGTACTTC.

This chain connects TRBV15 to TRBJ2-7; no definite D call. V dropped 3 bases and J dropped 0 bases, with 9 bases sitting between them. CDR1 is LNHNV and CDR2 is YYDKDF in the germline V gene (reference sequence). This CDR3 is 14 amino acids long. The CDR3 DNA reads as TGTGCCACCAGCAGGGATGGCGGCTCCTACGAGCAGTACTTC. Amino acid sequence: CATSRDGGSYEQYF. The full variable domain, in which reference TRBV15 and TRBJ2-7 provide the parts outside the CDR3, is DAMVIQNPRYQVTQFGKPVTLSCSQTLNHNVMYWYQQKSSQAPKLLFHYYDKDFNNEADTPDNFQSRRPNTSFCFLDIRSPGLGDTAMYLCATSRDGGSYEQYFGPGTRLTVT.

The CDR3 region is CASSEVLGGTQYF. CDR3 DNA sequence: TGTGCCAGCAGTGAAGTCCTGGGAGGTACGCAGTATTTT. V usage is TRBV2 and J usage is TRBJ2-3; a weak D match, TRBD2 (6 bases). The CDR3 contains 13 residues. Germline CDR1 is SNHLY and CDR2 is FYNNEI. V lost 1 base and J 8 bases, leaving 10 bases between the germline ends.

The gene calls are TRBV6-6 and TRBJ2-2, with D perhaps TRBD1 (6 bases). The length of the CDR3 is 14 residues. Between the trimmed V and J ends, which lost 6 bases and 4 bases, there was a span of 12 bases. Germline CDR1 reads MNHNY; CDR2 reads SVGAGI (reference sequence). The CDR3 bases are TGTGCCAGCAGCCCGACAGGCGTCACCGGGGAGCTGTTTTTT. Translating gives CASSPTGVTGELFF.

The gene calls are TRBV27 and TRBJ2-3; D ambiguous. This CDR3 region has 12 residues. V was cut by 6 bases and J by 3 bases, with 7 bases left in between. Germline CDR1 reads MNHEY; CDR2 reads SMNVEV (reference sequence). The CDR3 protein is CASSRRTDTQYF. The CDR3 nucleotides read TGTGCCAGCAGCCGTCGTACAGATACGCAGTATTTT.

This rearrangement joins TRBV3-1 (or the pseudogene TRBV3-2) to TRBJ2-1; 10 bases fit TRBD2. Germline V gene sequence: CDR1 LGHDT, CDR2 YNNKEL (reference sequence). This CDR3 comprises 17 residues. The junction had 6 bases not matched to a gene; V was cut back by 1 base and J by 3 bases. CDR3 protein: CASSQGLAGGYYNEQFF. The CDR3 coding sequence is TGTGCCAGCAGCCAAGGGTTAGCGGGGGGATACTACAATGAGCAGTTCTTC.

The gene calls are TRBV11-2 and TRBJ1-1; a possible D gene is TRBD1 (5 bases). This CDR3 contains 15 residues. Germline V CDR1 and CDR2: SGHAT, FQNNGV. Trimming removed 8 bases from V and 0 bases from J, with 16 bases in between. CDR3 sequence (DNA): TGTGCCAGCGGCGACAGAGTCATCATGAACACTGAAGCTTTCTTT. It codes for CASGDRVIMNTEAFF.

This rearrangement joins TRBV28 to TRBJ2-1; possible D gene TRBD2, 6 bases. Germline loops: CDR1 MDHEN, CDR2 SYDVKM. V was clipped by 6 bases and J by 4 bases, with 16 bases between them. The CDR3 has 15 residues. The CDR3 sequence is CASRRDSLIYNEQFF. In DNA form, the CDR3 reads TGTGCCAGCAGGAGGGACTCACTAATATACAATGAGCAGTTCTTC.

V usage is TRBV28 and J usage is TRBJ2-7; unclear D gene. The V gene lost 5 bases and the J gene lost 7 bases, with 15 bases spanning the gap. The CDR3 is 13 amino acids. Germline CDR1 and CDR2: MDHEN and SYDVKM. Written as DNA, the CDR3 is TGTGCCAGCAGTCCCCTCTCCGGGTGGGAGCAGTACTTC. It specifies CASSPLSGWEQYF.

V gene TRBV11-3 combines with J gene TRBJ2-2; 8 bases are a match to TRBD2. Germline V gene lookup returns CDR1 SGHNT and CDR2 YENEEA. J was trimmed by 1 base and V by 0 bases; bases with no gene match: 7. CDR3 length: 18 residues. In DNA, the CDR3 is TGTGCCAGCAGCTTAGAGGGCCTCGGGAGGGGGAACACCGGGGAGCTGTTTTTT. Protein sequence: CASSLEGLGRGNTGELFF.

The chain has TRBV6-6 and TRBJ1-5; D is possibly TRBD1 (6 bases). CDR3 length: 14 residues. V was shortened by 7 bases and J by 4 bases, with 14 bases between the two germline ends. Germline values: CDR1 MNHNY, CDR2 SVGAGI (reference sequence). This chain's CDR3 is CASNNWGQNQPQHF. In DNA, the CDR3 is TGTGCCAGCAACAATTGGGGGCAGAATCAGCCCCAGCATTTT.

J is TRBJ2-1 and V is TRBV2, with 14 bases aligning to TRBD2. The CDR3 is 20 residues long. Germline CDR1 reads SNHLY; CDR2 reads FYNNEI. Trimming cost V 6 bases and J 0 bases; bases outside gene matches: 13. In DNA form, the CDR3 reads TGTGCCAGCAGAGCGGGACTAGCGGGAGAGGGCCGTAGCTCCTACAATGAGCAGTTCTTC. Translated: CASRAGLAGEGRSSYNEQFF. The full variable domain, rest sourced from reference TRBV2 and TRBJ2-1, is EPEVTQTPSHQVTQMGQEVILRCVPISNHLYFYWYRQILGQKVEFLVSFYNNEISEKSEIFDDQFSVERPDGSNFTLKIRSTKLEDSAMYFCASRAGLAGEGRSSYNEQFFGPGTRLTVL.

The chain recombines TRBV27 with TRBJ2-7; weak D call: TRBD1 (5 bases). The CDR3 spans 16 residues. Trimming removed 10 bases from V and 2 bases from J, with 24 bases in between. The germline CDR1 and CDR2 sequences are MNHEY and SMNVEV (reference sequence). CDR3: CATRQGRASPPYEQYF. The CDR3 bases are TGTGCCACGCGCCAGGGCAGGGCTTCCCCCCCCTACGAGCAGTACTTC.

The DNA of the CDR3 is TGTGCCAGCAGCCGGGACAGAGAGCAGTTCTTC. Translated, it gives CASSRDREQFF. This rearrangement joins TRBV6-2 or TRBV6-3 to TRBJ2-1; 7 bases line up with TRBD1. V lost 6 bases to trimming and J lost 10 bases; unmatched junction nucleotides: 3. The length of the CDR3 is 11 residues. Germline values: CDR1 MNHEY, CDR2 SVGEGT.

The CDR3 reads CASSQEFGQNSAKNIQYF. CDR3 nucleotides: TGCGCCAGCAGCCAAGAGTTTGGCCAAAATTCAGCCAAAAACATTCAGTACTTC. V gene TRBV4-1 combines with J gene TRBJ2-4; no reliable D call. Trimming left V 0 bases short and J 0 bases short, with 15 bases between. There are 18 residues in the CDR3. Germline loops: CDR1 MGHRA, CDR2 YSYEKL.

The chain couples TRBV11-3 to TRBJ2-5; 7 positions match TRBD1. Germline CDR1 and CDR2: SGHNT and YENEEA. The CDR3 length is 14 residues. V dropped 6 bases and J dropped 2; count of bases not matched to a gene: 6. The DNA for the CDR3 is TGTGCCAGCAGTCAGGACAGGCGACAAGAGACCCAGTACTTC. The encoded protein is CASSQDRRQETQYF.

This rearrangement joins TRBV6-2 or TRBV6-3 to TRBJ2-7, with TRBD1 matching over 7 bases. The CDR3 sequence is 20 residues long. The germline gives CDR1 MNHEY, CDR2 SVGEGT. The V and J ends lost 4 bases and 2 bases, in that order; junction bases with no gene match: 23. The CDR3 DNA sequence: TGTGCCAGCAGTTCCCGCGCATCTCGTCGGACAGGCCCCGCTCCCTACGAGCAGTACTTC. Amino acid sequence: CASSSRASRRTGPAPYEQYF.

The J gene is TRBJ2-7, the V gene TRBV6-2 or TRBV6-3; TRBD1 is a possible D gene (6 bases). The CDR3 runs to 13 residues. Germline assignment: CDR1 MNHEY and CDR2 SVGEGT. Trimming pared 4 bases from V and 5 bases from J, leaving 12 bases between. The CDR3 nucleotides read TGTGCCAGCAGTTCAGGGGATGTCGACGAGCAGTACTTC. It translates to CASSSGDVDEQYF.

The chain joins TRBV19 to TRBJ2-1; 14 bases are shared with TRBD2. Germline trimming cut 4 bases from V and 4 bases from J; bases unmatched to any gene: 9. The CDR3 has 18 residues. Germline CDR1 is LNHDA and CDR2 is SQIVND (reference sequence). The chain's CDR3 is CASSNPGLAGARYNEQFF. For the CDR3, the DNA is TGTGCCAGTAGTAATCCGGGACTAGCGGGAGCTCGTTACAATGAGCAGTTCTTC. The complete variable domain, with remaining parts taken from reference TRBV19 and TRBJ2-1, reads DGGITQSPKYLFRKEGQNVTLSCEQNLNHDAMYWYRQDPGQGLRLIYYSQIVNDFQKGDIAEGYSVSREKKESFPLTVTSAQKNPTAFYLCASSNPGLAGARYNEQFFGPGTRLTVL.

The V gene is TRBV7-2, the J gene TRBJ1-1, with D possibly being TRBD1 (5 bases). This CDR3 is 17 amino acids long. The germline V and J ends were trimmed by 1 base and 3 bases, with 18 bases remaining between them. CDR1 and CDR2 from the germline V gene are SGHTA and FQGNSA. CDR3 sequence reads: CASSLDEGFEGDTEAFF. The CDR3 nucleotides are TGTGCCAGCAGCTTAGACGAAGGTTTTGAAGGGGACACTGAAGCTTTCTTT.

The genes are TRBV30 and TRBJ1-6, with D possibly TRBD1 on 5 matching bases. The V gene's germline CDR1 is GTSNPN and CDR2 SVGIG (reference sequence). V was shortened by 3 bases and J by 7 bases, with 13 bases between the two germline ends. The CDR3 extends over 14 amino acids. The CDR3 reads CAWSIDRLNSPLHF. The CDR3 DNA is TGTGCCTGGAGCATTGACAGATTAAATTCACCCCTCCACTTT. The full variable domain, with the rest looked up from reference TRBV30 and TRBJ1-6, is SQTIHQWPATLVQPVGSPLSLECTVEGTSNPNLYWYRQAAGRGLQLLFYSVGIGQISSEVPQNLSASRPQDRQFILSSKKLLLSDSGFYLCAWSIDRLNSPLHFGNGTRLTVT.